These 14 T cell receptor beta chains came from one sample sequenced in a study of shared T cell receptors in the human thymus. Using immunoSEQ multiplex PCR, the repertoire was profiled, and TCRdb retains in-frame clones only, with some absent. The data contain around 730,000 clones, approximately 85% of them singletons. This sample was also put to use in a study of human thymus T cells.

Sequencing was performed on thymocytes. These receptors all stem from a girl less than two years old with a congenital heart defect.

The chain links TRBV28 to TRBJ1-6; tentatively, D is TRBD1 (6 bases). The length of the CDR3 is 18 residues. Germline V gene lookup returns CDR1 MDHEN and CDR2 SYDVKM. With 2 bases removed from V and 0 bases from J, the gap between germline ends came to 14 bases. In nucleotides, the CDR3 is TGTGCCAGCAGTTTAAGTCCAGGGGCGAGCTCCTATAATTCACCCCTCCACTTT. As protein: CASSLSPGASSYNSPLHF.

This clone was seen just once. This sequence joins TRBV14 and TRBJ1-1, with 9 bases identical to TRBD1. Germline values: CDR1 SGHDN, CDR2 FVKESK. The length of the CDR3 is 13 residues. V dropped 8 bases and J dropped 2; count of bases not matched to a gene: 3. In nucleotides, the CDR3 is TGTGCCAGCGGACAGGGGCCAAACACTGAAGCTTTCTTT. Protein sequence: CASGQGPNTEAFF.

The chain has TRBV2 and TRBJ1-2; a weak D match, TRBD1 (5 bases). Per the germline V gene, CDR1 is SNHLY and CDR2 is FYNNEI. Trimming stripped 1 base from V and 6 bases from J, with 21 bases between. This CDR3 has 17 residues. In DNA form, the CDR3 reads TGTGCCAGCAGTGAAGGTTATCGCCCTACTAAGGGGAATGGCTACACCTTC. This sequence encodes CASSEGYRPTKGNGYTF.

The chain has TRBV7-9 and TRBJ2-1; possible D gene TRBD1, 6 bases. Germline V gene data show CDR1 as SEHNR and CDR2 as FQNEAQ (reference sequence). CDR3 length: 17 amino acids. V was pared by 1 base and J by 1 base, with 14 bases between. The CDR3: CASSLGVARGSYNEQFF. The CDR3 nucleotides are TGTGCCAGCAGCTTAGGGGTGGCCAGGGGATCCTACAATGAGCAGTTCTTC.

V gene TRBV27 combines with J gene TRBJ1-6; 12 nucleotides agree with TRBD1. Germline V CDR1 and CDR2: MNHEY, SMNVEV (reference sequence). The CDR3 is 19 residues long. The V segment lost 5 bases and the J segment 2 bases; nucleotides outside the gene matches: 10. CDR3 loop: CASSRGTGGGGTYNSPLHF. The CDR3 DNA reads TGTGCCAGCAGTCGAGGGACAGGGGGCGGGGGCACCTATAATTCACCCCTCCACTTT.

This clone has a handful of counts. This CDR3 is also generated by other DNA sequences in the sample. This sequence joins TRBV9 and TRBJ1-2; 8 positions agree with TRBD1. This CDR3 is built from 14 residues. The J segment lost 5 bases and the V segment lost 1 base, leaving 4 bases of the junction unmatched. Germline V CDR1 and CDR2: SGDLS, YYNGEE. The CDR3 nucleotides are TGTGCCAGCAGCGTAACAGGGGGGGATTATGGCTACACCTTC. Translation gives CASSVTGGDYGYTF.

The DNA for the CDR3 is TGTGCCAGCAGCCACAGGGGCCCCCACGAGCAGTACTTC. It encodes CASSHRGPHEQYF. The genes are TRBV5-6 and TRBJ2-7, with 7 bases lining up with TRBD1. CDR3 length: 13 amino acids. The germline V gene has CDR1 SGHDT and CDR2 YYEEEE. The V segment lost 4 bases and the J segment 5 bases; nucleotides outside the gene matches: 6.

This chain links TRBV7-2 with TRBJ2-3; 8 positions match TRBD2. The CDR3 is 17 residues long. Germline CDR1 SGHTA, CDR2 FQGNSA. V trimming: 4 bases; J trimming: 4 bases; junction bases outside the gene matches: 13. The CDR3 nucleotides read TGTGCCAGCAGCTATGTCTTTTCGGTCGGGGGGGCAGATACGCAGTATTTT. Translating it yields CASSYVFSVGGADTQYF.

The chain employs TRBV6-5 and TRBJ1-2, with TRBD1 matching over 9 bases. The CDR3 is 15 residues long. Trimming at V came to 5 bases and at J to 2 bases, leaving 6 bases not matched to a gene. Germline V gene data show CDR1 as MNHEY and CDR2 as SVGAGI. The CDR3 spells CASSLRDRANYGYTF. As DNA, the CDR3 is TGTGCCAGCAGTCTCCGGGACAGGGCAAACTATGGCTACACCTTC.

The chain couples TRBV2 to TRBJ1-5, with a weak D call TRBD1 (5 bases). Germline V gene data show CDR1 as SNHLY and CDR2 as FYNNEI. With 4 bases removed from V and 2 bases from J, the gap between germline ends came to 12 bases. This CDR3 comprises 15 residues. CDR3 protein: CASSAGGRGNQPQHF. In DNA, the CDR3 is TGTGCCAGCAGTGCGGGTGGCAGGGGCAATCAGCCCCAGCATTTT.

This chain joins TRBV28 and TRBJ2-3; D ambiguous. The CDR3 consists of 13 residues. Trimming cost V 8 bases and J 0 bases, with 9 bases left between them. CDR1 MDHEN and CDR2 SYDVKM come from the germline V gene. The CDR3 nucleotides read TGTGCCAGCCGAGCATCTAGCACAGATACGCAGTATTTT. The encoded protein is CASRASSTDTQYF.

The gene calls are TRBV7-6 and TRBJ2-7; 9 bases line up with TRBD1. The junction had 23 bases not matched to a gene; V was cut back by 4 bases and J by 7 bases. This CDR3 region has 19 residues. CDR1 and CDR2 from the germline V gene are SGHVS and FNYEAQ. CDR3 nucleotide sequence: TGTGCCAGCAGCTCCCGTGGTAACAGGGGGCAGGGGCACTACGAAGAGCAGTACTTC. Protein: CASSSRGNRGQGHYEEQYF.

This clone appeared once. The rearrangement joins TRBV5-6 to TRBJ1-1, with a weak D call TRBD1 (5 bases). V was pared by 2 bases and J by 7 bases, with 21 bases between. This CDR3 has 16 amino acids. Germline CDR1 is SGHDT and CDR2 is YYEEEE. This chain's CDR3 is CASSFSDIYGTNEAFF. CDR3 DNA: TGTGCCAGCAGCTTCAGTGACATCTACGGGACTAATGAAGCTTTCTTT.

V and J are TRBV7-2 and TRBJ1-6, with 8 bases matching TRBD1. The trim removed 5 bases at V and 7 bases at J, leaving 7 bases unmatched. The CDR3 loop spans 15 amino acids. Germline V lookup: CDR1 SGHTA, CDR2 FQGNSA. The CDR3 bases are TGTGCCAGCAGCCAGGGGGCAGGGATGAATTCACCCCTCCACTTT. Encoded protein: CASSQGAGMNSPLHF.